These 8 T cell receptor beta chains were all obtained from the same sample, sequenced in a study of CD8 T cells in Susac syndrome. cDNA came from around 0.5 to 1 ug RNA primed by random hexamers. TCRdb re-called the immunoSEQ multiplex PCR reads with MiXCR, one entry per CDR3 protein. Of 250,000 to 300,000 distinct CDR3 sequences in the sample, 70% to 90% were seen once. Input material: CD8+ T cells from PBMCs. These receptors all come from a human donor with multiple sclerosis.

The chain employs TRBV7-3 and TRBJ2-2, with 8 nucleotides matching TRBD2. In germline, CDR1 is SGHTA, CDR2 FQGTGA. Unmatched junction bases numbered 10, after V lost 4 bases and J lost 0 bases. CDR3 length: 18 amino acids. CDR3 loop: CASSWSLRRGANTGELFF. Here the CDR3 DNA reads TGTGCCAGCAGCTGGTCTTTGCGGCGGGGGGCGAACACCGGGGAGCTGTTTTTT.

The chain joins TRBV7-6 to TRBJ2-7, with TRBD2 identical over 12 bases. The CDR3 is 16 residues long. After removal of 5 bases from V and 6 bases from J, the junction contained 11 bases not matched to a gene. Germline values: CDR1 SGHVS, CDR2 FNYEAQ. Here the CDR3 DNA reads TGTGCCAGCAGCCCTCTAGCGGGAGGGTCGGACCCCGAGCAGTACTTC. Translated, it gives CASSPLAGGSDPEQYF. The entire variable domain, with the rest obtained from reference TRBV7-6 and TRBJ2-7, is as follows: GAGVSQSPRYKVTKRGQDVALRCDPISGHVSLYWYRQALGQGPEFLTYFNYEAQQDKSGLPNDRFSAERPEGSISTLTIQRTEQRDSAMYRCASSPLAGGSDPEQYFGPGTRLTVT.

The J gene is TRBJ2-1, the V gene TRBV7-9; D may be TRBD2 (6 bases). Germline V gene data show CDR1 as SEHNR and CDR2 as FQNEAQ (reference sequence). The CDR3 consists of 13 residues. V lost 4 bases and J lost 8, with 12 bases in between. The CDR3 DNA follows: TGTGCCAGCAGCTCGATTAGCGGCGATGAGCAGTTCTTC. It specifies CASSSISGDEQFF.

This rearrangement joins TRBV9 to TRBJ2-1, with D possibly being TRBD1 (5 bases). The germline V gene encodes CDR1 SGDLS and CDR2 YYNGEE. Deletions cut 7 bases from V and 0 bases from J, with 14 bases between. This CDR3 comprises 15 residues. CDR3 protein: CASGASDSSYNEQFF. The CDR3 DNA reads TGTGCCAGCGGGGCGTCGGATAGCTCCTACAATGAGCAGTTCTTC.

This chain connects TRBV13 to TRBJ2-7; maybe TRBD1 (6 bases). Trimming removed 8 bases from V and 0 bases from J, with 11 bases in between. The CDR3 consists of 13 residues. Germline values: CDR1 PRHDT, CDR2 FYEKMQ (reference sequence). DNA of the CDR3: TGTGCCAGCGGTCAGGGGAACTCCTACGAGCAGTACTTC. As protein: CASGQGNSYEQYF. Looking up the rest from reference TRBV13 and TRBJ2-7 gives the full variable domain: AAGVIQSPRHLIKEKRETATLKCYPIPRHDTVYWYQQGPGQDPQFLISFYEKMQSDKGSIPDRFSAQQFSDYHSELNMSSLELGDSALYFCASGQGNSYEQYFGPGTRLTVT.

The chain carries TRBV6-4 and TRBJ1-1; unclear D gene. Looked up from germline, CDR1 is MRHNA and CDR2 is SNTAGT. Trimming pared 0 bases from V and 13 bases from J, leaving 24 bases between. The CDR3 covers 16 residues. For the CDR3, the DNA is TGTGCCAGCAGTGACTCGACTAGGGCCGGTTCCCGGAGGGTTTTCTTT. Its protein is CASSDSTRAGSRRVFF.

The chain has TRBV6-4 and TRBJ1-1; perhaps TRBD1 as D (5 bases). The CDR3 has 13 residues. V lost 6 bases and J 0 bases, leaving 8 bases between the germline ends. Per germline, CDR1 MRHNA and CDR2 SNTAGT. This CDR3 is CASRETVNTEAFF. The DNA of the CDR3 is TGTGCCAGCAGGGAGACAGTGAACACTGAAGCTTTCTTT.

The chain carries TRBV6-1 and TRBJ2-7; 7 positions agree with TRBD1. The CDR3 is made up of 16 amino acids. Trimming at V came to 7 bases and at J to 0 bases, leaving 12 bases not matched to a gene. The germline V gene has CDR1 MNHNS and CDR2 SASEGT. The DNA of the CDR3 is TGTGCCAGCAAATCTACCCCGGACAGGAGCTCCTACGAGCAGTACTTC. Translation: CASKSTPDRSSYEQYF.